The 5 T cell receptor beta chains listed next were all sequenced from one sample in a study of shared clonotypes between healthy human individuals. TCRdb keeps only in-frame clones here, not all; method: immunoSEQ multiplex PCR. The data hold about half a million clones, with approximately 84% observed a single time. Sequenced: PBMCs. These receptors were obtained from a woman aged 40-49 years in good health. Some clones in this sample may be carry-over from other donors' samples.

The chain carries TRBV5-1 and TRBJ2-1, with TRBD2 matching over 8 bases. With V trimmed by 4 bases and J by 6 bases, 9 bases remained unmatched. Germline CDR1 reads SGHRS; CDR2 reads YFSETQ. CDR3 length: 15 amino acids. The CDR3 region has the DNA TGCGCCAGCAGCCTAACTAGCGGAACCACCAATGAGCAGTTCTTC. Amino acids: CASSLTSGTTNEQFF.

As regards this clone: A far larger clone is only one base removed, so a read error is likely. The gene calls are TRBV5-4 and TRBJ2-7; 8 nucleotides line up with TRBD2. In germline, CDR1 is SGHNT, CDR2 YYREEE (reference sequence). The V and J ends lost 4 bases and 4 bases, in that order; junction bases with no gene match: 10. CDR3 size: 15 residues. The CDR3, as DNA: TGTGCCAGCAGCCACGGACCAGCGGGAGTTTACGAGCAGTACTTC. Its protein product is CASSHGPAGVYEQYF.

About this clone: A far larger clone is off by one base, so a read error is likely. Other nucleotide sequences in the sample specify the same CDR3. The genes are TRBV5-4 and TRBJ1-1; 9 bases fit TRBD1. Germline loops: CDR1 SGHNT, CDR2 YYREEE (reference sequence). The length of the CDR3 is 16 residues. V shed 0 bases and J 3 bases; nucleotides not matched to a gene: 6. The CDR3 bases are TGTGCCAGCAGCTTGGGGACAGGGGTTGAGTACACTGAAGCTTTCTTT. It codes for CASSLGTGVEYTEAFF.

Remarks on this clone: With only one base between it and a far larger clone, this is likely a read error. The chain carries TRBV29-1 and TRBJ1-1, with D hard to call. Germline CDR1 reads SQVTM; CDR2 reads ANQGSEA. V lost 1 base, J lost 5 bases, and 8 bases lay in between. The CDR3 is made up of 12 amino acids. CDR3 nucleotides: TGCAGCGTTGAAGTTAAGGGAACTGAAGCTTTCTTT. The encoded protein is CSVEVKGTEAFF.

Remarks on this clone: Since a far larger clone is one base different, this is likely a read error. The rearrangement uses TRBV6-4 and TRBJ2-3; the D is unclear. Trimming stripped 0 bases from V and 4 bases from J, with 11 bases between. Germline CDR1 is MRHNA and CDR2 is SNTAGT. The CDR3 consists of 15 residues. The CDR3 loop is CASSDSVGSSDTQYF. For the CDR3, the DNA is TGTGCCAGCAGTGACTCGGTAGGCAGCTCAGATACGCAGTATTTT.